A single sample gave rise to the 2 T cell receptor beta chains below, sequenced in a study of blood T cell repertoires in COVID-19. Repertoires were generated with immunoSEQ multiplex PCR, while TCRdb's copy carries only in-frame clones and drops some. The table lists 100,000 to 150,000 clones, about 85% of them singletons, with about 6.9% in the top ten. Sequences were obtained from peripheral blood. These receptors originate from a man older than 75 with active or convalescent COVID-19.

This clone appeared a few times. The chain combines TRBV5-6 with TRBJ2-7; the match to TRBD2 covers 8 bases. The CDR3 has 15 amino acids. J was trimmed by 4 bases and V by 4 bases; bases with no gene match: 10. The germline V gene has CDR1 SGHDT and CDR2 YYEEEE. The CDR3 DNA reads TGTGCCAGCAGCCCGGGACTAGGAGGAGAGTACGAGCAGTACTTC. Its translation: CASSPGLGGEYEQYF.

This clone has a single count. The chain has TRBV28 and TRBJ2-5, with D possibly being TRBD2 (5 bases). V lost 3 bases, J lost 2 bases, and 13 bases lay in between. Germline CDR1 and CDR2: MDHEN and SYDVKM. The CDR3 is 15 residues long. CDR3 region: CASSLLAPEQETQYF. CDR3 coding DNA: TGTGCCAGCAGTTTGCTAGCCCCAGAACAAGAGACCCAGTACTTC.